This paragraph reports one TCR beta chain. This record comes from a study of blood T cell repertoires in COVID-19. Source study methods: Cell counts per sample came from amplifying reference gene primers. The protocol was immunoSEQ multiplex PCR, while the TCRdb copy is restricted to in-frame clones and leaves out a portion. D and trimming were read from the DNA, whereas the V and J calls and clone size are those reported in that table. The sample comprises some 200,000 clones, approximately 87% of which are singletons, and over 2% rests with the top ten. This CDR3 is built from 13 residues. Germline values: CDR1 MNHEY, CDR2 SVGEGT. V dropped 2 bases and J dropped 2 bases, with 6 bases sitting between them.

The sequence was collected from a woman aged 50 to 60 with acute or convalescent COVID-19. Sequencing was done on a sample of peripheral blood. The V gene is TRBV6-2 or TRBV6-3, the J gene TRBJ2-5; D is unresolved. CDR3 nucleotides: TGTGCCAGCAGTTACATGGAGCAAGAGACCCAGTACTTC. Residues: CASSYMEQETQYF.